Sequencing of this T cell receptor beta chain was carried out in a study of OX40 agonist ivuxolimab in advanced cancers. Regarding the study in general: Ivuxolimab was a fully human IgG2 agonistic monoclonal antibody targeting the costimulatory receptor OX40 (CD134). Peripheral TCRbeta sequencing was intended to test whether TCR sequence diversity was altered and clonal T-cell expansion was caused by ivuxolimab. Of the approximately 50 dose-escalation patients, hepatocellular carcinoma was present in roughly 19, melanoma in approximately 15, renal cell carcinoma in 9 and head and neck cancer in 9. The dose-escalation cohort was 82.7% male with a mean age of approximately 60 years, ranging from roughly 20 to 80. Partial responses occurred in three dose-escalation patients, of whom one had hepatocellular carcinoma and two had cutaneous melanoma. Prior anti-PD-1, anti-PD-L1 or anti-CTLA-4 therapy was permitted, and 40% of dose-escalation patients had received checkpoint inhibitors. The paper covers the monotherapy dose-escalation part of the phase I ivuxolimab trial, which included N ≈ 57 patients. Intravenous ivuxolimab was administered to patients every 2 weeks at six dose levels: 0.01, 0.1, 0.3, 1.5, 3 and 10 mg/kg. Broad study findings and their caveats: On average, CD8+ T cells showed more expanded clones than CD4+ T cells after ivuxolimab. The antigen specificity of the clonally expanded peripheral T cells was not determined. Low levels of normalized T-cell clonal expansion were also seen in some patients who did not respond. Clonal expansion of both CD4+ and CD8+ blood T cells was observed from baseline to week 6 at doses 0.1 to 3.0 mg/kg. In the 0.1-3.0 mg/kg groups, partial responders had among the lowest normalized peripheral clonal expansion, particularly in CD8+ T cells.

The trial excluded patients who had a history of autoimmune disease or who were on systemic immunosuppression. In every dose cohort, peripheral blood was drawn for TCR sequencing at baseline, cycle 4 day 1, and cycle 7 day 1. Samples were obtained from an open-label, multicenter, first-in-human phase I dose-escalation trial of ivuxolimab. Adults with locally advanced or metastatic melanoma, renal cell, hepatocellular, or head and neck squamous cell carcinoma were enrolled in the trial. CD4+ and CD8+ T cells were sorted separately from peripheral blood before TCR sequencing. The sample holds a few counts of this clone. This clone's antigen is unknown. No qualities accompany the bases; no much larger clone lies one base away. To sequence the TCRbeta CDR3 region, genomic DNA was isolated from the sorted cells. The immunoSEQ Assay was used to sequence the TCRbeta CDR3 regions. The table comes from immuneACCESS by way of TCRdb, which keeps in-frame sequences with V and J called. Part of the clones is missing from these tables; in studies checked, under half for an unresolved V gene and the rest for unknown reasons. The sample has 40,000 or so clones on record, roughly 82% of them singletons. The top ten clones comprise more than 2% of the sample.

The CDR3 spans 14 residues, from the cysteine through the phenylalanine. Only the CDR3 region is kept as DNA, spanning 42 bases read in frame from base 1. The germline V gene yields SGHRS for CDR1 and YFSETQ for CDR2. V is shortened by 0 bases, J by 0 bases, and the region joining them spans 6 bases. This sequence originates from an adult with an advanced solid tumor such as melanoma, head and neck, liver or kidney cancer. Sample: CD4+ or CD8+ T cells sorted from blood, taken in a trial of the OX40 agonist ivuxolimab. This chain joins TRBV5-1 to TRBJ1-1; the D gene is unclear. In nucleotide form, the sequence is TGCGCCAGCAGCTTGGGACACCTGAACACTGAAGCTTTCTTT. Protein translation: CASSLGHLNTEAFF.